Described below is a single T cell receptor beta chain sequence and its context. Its antigen is still unknown. Losses at the gene ends were 4 bases for V and 1 base for J; bases not matched to a gene: 6. Germline V gene data show CDR1 as SGHDT and CDR2 as YYEEEE. The CDR3 has 15 residues. This specimen belongs to a study of T cell responses to AZD1222 COVID-19 vaccine. Regarding the study as a whole: Sampling that yielded the repertoires occurred only after the peak T cell response. At baseline, seropositivity was found in only a handful of AZD1222 recipients. Donors, mostly white British, included more females; clonal diversity was possibly underestimated.

This table comes from immunoSEQ multiplex PCR, and its TCRdb copy is limited to in-frame clones, with some not included. Altogether around 150,000 clones are present, about 95% being singletons, with the ten largest covering around 1.3%. Sample: peripheral blood, taken on day 0 of AZD1222 vaccination. This receptor was identified in an adult in good health. The chain combines TRBV5-6 with TRBJ1-1, with 8 bases matching TRBD1. CDR3 sequence: CASSAWDRRNTEAFF. DNA of the CDR3: TGTGCCAGCAGCGCCTGGGACAGGAGGAACACTGAAGCTTTCTTT.